These 19 T cell receptor beta chains were all obtained from the same sample, sequenced in a study of blood T cell repertoires in COVID-19. The repertoire was sequenced with immunoSEQ multiplex PCR; TCRdb's copy has only in-frame clones and lacks some. The sample carries about 140,000 clones, 82% recorded once. Sequenced input: peripheral blood. All receptors come from a woman of 80 years or more with acute or convalescent COVID-19.

This clone was seen only a few times. The V and J genes are TRBV19 and TRBJ1-4; tentatively, D is TRBD1 (5 bases). Trimming took off 5 bases at V and 7 bases at J, with 14 bases between the two ends. Germline V gives CDR1 LNHDA, CDR2 SQIVND (reference sequence). This CDR3 comprises 14 residues. CDR3: CASSDRQFPEKLFF. The CDR3 DNA sequence: TGTGCCAGTAGTGACAGACAGTTTCCTGAAAAACTGTTTTTT.

The J gene is TRBJ1-1, the V gene TRBV18, with D unresolved. V was trimmed by 4 bases and J by 10 bases, leaving 19 bases between them. Germline lookup yields CDR1 KGHSH and CDR2 LQKENI. The CDR3 totals 14 residues. The CDR3 here is CASSLNLTEHVAFF. The CDR3 DNA sequence: TGTGCCAGCTCACTGAATTTGACGGAGCATGTAGCTTTCTTT.

This clone was seen only once. This chain joins TRBV4-1 and TRBJ2-7, with 8 bases that match TRBD2. V trimming: 3 bases; J trimming: 0 bases; junction bases outside the gene matches: 7. Germline V gene data show CDR1 as MGHRA and CDR2 as YSYEKL. The CDR3 covers 16 residues. CDR3 nucleotides: TGCGCCAGCAGCCATACCACTAGCGGCCTCTCCTACGAGCAGTACTTC. Amino acid sequence: CASSHTTSGLSYEQYF.

The chain has TRBV10-3 and TRBJ2-2; TRBD1 aligns across 9 bases. This CDR3 is built from 15 residues. Germline-derived CDR1 and CDR2 are ENHRY and SYGVKD. Trimming removed 9 bases from V and 0 bases from J; junction bases left unmatched: 5. CDR3 protein: CAIQQGAANTGELFF. CDR3 nucleotide sequence: TGTGCCATTCAACAGGGGGCCGCGAACACCGGGGAGCTGTTTTTT.

The chain recombines TRBV5-4 with TRBJ2-2; a possible D gene is TRBD1 (5 bases). The CDR3 covers 16 residues. V was cut by 1 base and J by 2 bases, with 12 bases left in between. Germline loops: CDR1 SGHNT, CDR2 YYREEE (reference sequence). Here the CDR3 reads CASSLTRTLNTGELFF. The CDR3 DNA reads as TGTGCCAGCAGCTTGACACGGACACTAAACACCGGGGAGCTGTTTTTT.

The DNA for the CDR3 is TGTGCCAGCAGCCGCCGACAGGGCCGTGCAGATACGCAGTATTTT. Translation gives CASSRRQGRADTQYF. The chain is built from TRBV3-1 (or the pseudogene TRBV3-2) and TRBJ2-3; 7 positions agree with TRBD1. V shed 4 bases and J 4 bases; nucleotides not matched to a gene: 8. The CDR3 is made up of 15 amino acids. Germline V gene lookup returns CDR1 LGHDT and CDR2 YNNKEL (reference sequence).

The gene calls are TRBV7-2 and TRBJ2-3, with TRBD2 matching 11 bases. CDR3 length equals 16 residues. After removal of 3 bases from V and 2 bases from J, the junction contained 4 bases not matched to a gene. CDR1 SGHTA and CDR2 FQGNSA come from the germline V gene. CDR3 residues: CASSLNSGGATDTQYF. The CDR3 DNA follows: TGTGCCAGCAGCTTGAATAGCGGGGGGGCCACAGATACGCAGTATTTT.

V gene TRBV12-3 or TRBV12-4 combines with J gene TRBJ1-2, with 9 bases matching TRBD1. J was trimmed by 7 bases and V by 6 bases; bases with no gene match: 3. This CDR3 region has 12 residues. The CDR3 sequence: CASRPTGGGYTF. The CDR3 nucleotides are TGTGCCAGCAGACCGACAGGGGGTGGCTACACCTTC.

The chain couples TRBV7-6 to TRBJ2-7; weak D call: TRBD1 (6 bases). CDR3 length: 16 amino acids. Germline values: CDR1 SGHVS, CDR2 FNYEAQ. V lost 5 bases, J lost 3 bases, and 20 bases lay in between. Here the CDR3 DNA reads TGTGCCAGCAGCCTGGGGGCAGGACGACCGTACTACGAGCAGTACTTC. It encodes CASSLGAGRPYYEQYF.

J is TRBJ1-1 and V is TRBV27; D is uncertain. CDR1 and CDR2 from the germline V gene are MNHEY and SMNVEV (reference sequence). Trimming pared 5 bases from V and 0 bases from J, leaving 16 bases between. The CDR3 contains 16 residues. The CDR3 loop reads CASSPPGWNMNTEAFF. CDR3 coding DNA: TGTGCCAGCAGTCCCCCAGGTTGGAACATGAACACTGAAGCTTTCTTT.

This chain joins TRBV7-9 and TRBJ2-7; tentative D call: TRBD2 (6 bases). The CDR3 totals 15 residues. Germline V gene sequence: CDR1 SEHNR, CDR2 FQNEAQ (reference sequence). The V gene lost 5 bases and the J gene lost 4 bases, with 18 bases spanning the gap. In nucleotides, the CDR3 is TGTGCCAGCAGCCCGGGACGGTGGGCGGGATACGAGCAGTACTTC. It translates to CASSPGRWAGYEQYF.

CDR3 sequence: CASSITGGGNTIYF. CDR3 DNA: TGCGCCAGCAGCATTACAGGGGGAGGAAACACCATATATTTT. The chain joins TRBV5-1 to TRBJ1-3; 8 bases align to TRBD1. J gave up 4 bases and V 4 bases, and 4 bases lay outside the gene matches. The CDR3 loop spans 14 amino acids. CDR1 is SGHRS and CDR2 is YFSETQ in the germline V gene.

J is TRBJ2-3 and V is TRBV28; D is possibly TRBD2 (6 bases). Trimming pared 8 bases from V and 3 bases from J, leaving 15 bases between. The CDR3 extends over 14 amino acids. Germline lookup yields CDR1 MDHEN and CDR2 SYDVKM. CDR3 bases: TGTGCCAGCTCCCTGGCGGGGTGGACAGATACGCAGTATTTT. Translated, it gives CASSLAGWTDTQYF. The whole variable domain, filled in from reference TRBV28 and TRBJ2-3, reads DVKVTQSSRYLVKRTGEKVFLECVQDMDHENMFWYRQDPGLGLRLIYFSYDVKMKEKGDIPEGYSVSREKKERFSLILESASTNQTSMYLCASSLAGWTDTQYFGPGTRLTVL.

The V and J genes are TRBV11-3 and TRBJ1-2; 7 bases align to TRBD1. The length of the CDR3 is 15 residues. The ends lost 4 bases at V and 2 bases at J; junction bases unmatched: 7. Per germline, CDR1 SGHNT and CDR2 YENEEA. This CDR3 is CASSSLPTGNYGYTF. The CDR3, as DNA: TGTGCCAGCAGCTCCCTCCCGACAGGGAACTATGGCTACACCTTC.

This chain links TRBV5-1 with TRBJ2-7; 9 bases map to TRBD2. V lost 5 bases, J lost 4 bases, and 4 bases stayed unmatched. The CDR3 consists of 13 residues. Germline CDR1 and CDR2: SGHRS and YFSETQ. The CDR3 DNA is TGCGCCAGCAGGGGACTAGCAGAGTACGAGCAGTACTTC. This encodes CASRGLAEYEQYF.

V and J are TRBV19 and TRBJ1-3; D ambiguous. The V and J ends lost 3 bases and 6 bases respectively, with 15 bases between them. CDR3 length: 15 residues. The germline gives CDR1 LNHDA, CDR2 SQIVND (reference sequence). The CDR3: CASSIPQEGENTIYF. DNA of the CDR3: TGTGCCAGTAGTATTCCCCAGGAGGGAGAAAACACCATATATTTT.

The rearrangement joins TRBV4-2 to TRBJ2-6, with 8 bases matching TRBD1. Germline CDR1 and CDR2: LGHNA and YNFKEQ. This CDR3 is 16 amino acids long. The V gene end was trimmed by 0 bases and the J gene end by 13 bases; junction bases not matched to a gene: 11. The CDR3 DNA is TGTGCCAGCAGCCAAGACCCCCACGGACAGGGTCGAGTCCTGACTTTC. This gives the protein CASSQDPHGQGRVLTF.

J is TRBJ2-7 and V is TRBV6-5; the match to TRBD1 covers 8 bases. The CDR3 totals 14 residues. The ends lost 8 bases at V and 4 bases at J; junction bases unmatched: 10. Germline CDR1 reads MNHEY; CDR2 reads SVGAGI. In DNA, the CDR3 is TGTGCCAGCGAGACGACAGGGGCCCCGTACGAGCAGTACTTC. It encodes CASETTGAPYEQYF.

This sequence joins TRBV27 and TRBJ2-2; D remains unclear. Trimming removed 6 bases from V and 1 base from J, with 6 bases in between. Germline CDR1 reads MNHEY; CDR2 reads SMNVEV (reference sequence). This CDR3 comprises 13 residues. CDR3: CASSSRNTGELFF. CDR3 coding DNA: TGTGCCAGCAGCTCCAGGAACACCGGGGAGCTGTTTTTT.